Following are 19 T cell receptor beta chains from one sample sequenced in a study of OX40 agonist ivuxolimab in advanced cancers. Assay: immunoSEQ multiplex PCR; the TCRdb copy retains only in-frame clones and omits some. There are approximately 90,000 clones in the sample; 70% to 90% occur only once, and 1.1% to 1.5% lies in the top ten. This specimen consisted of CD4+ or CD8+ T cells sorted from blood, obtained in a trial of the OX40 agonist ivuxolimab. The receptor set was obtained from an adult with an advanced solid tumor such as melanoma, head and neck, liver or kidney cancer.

This CDR3 reads CASTLRASADTGELFF. The DNA for the CDR3 is TGTGCCAGTACCCTTCGAGCTAGCGCAGACACCGGGGAGCTGTTTTTT. The chain is built from TRBV19 and TRBJ2-2, with D perhaps TRBD2 (6 bases). CDR1 is LNHDA and CDR2 is SQIVND in the germline V gene (reference sequence). The ends were cut back, 7 bases at V and 3 bases at J, with 18 bases in the middle. This CDR3 spans 16 amino acids.

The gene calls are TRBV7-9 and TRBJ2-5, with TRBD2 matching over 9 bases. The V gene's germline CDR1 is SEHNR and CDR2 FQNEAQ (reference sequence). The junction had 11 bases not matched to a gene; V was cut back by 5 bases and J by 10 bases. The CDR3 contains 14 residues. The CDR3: CASSPFGSGSGQYF. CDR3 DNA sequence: TGTGCCAGCAGCCCTTTTGGTAGCGGGAGCGGCCAGTACTTC.

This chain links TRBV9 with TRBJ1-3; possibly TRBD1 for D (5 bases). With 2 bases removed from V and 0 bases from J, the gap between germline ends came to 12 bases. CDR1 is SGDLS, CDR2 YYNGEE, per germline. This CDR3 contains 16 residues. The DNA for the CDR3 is TGTGCCAGCAGCGTCAATCCAACAGGCTCTGGAAACACCATATATTTT. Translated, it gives CASSVNPTGSGNTIYF.

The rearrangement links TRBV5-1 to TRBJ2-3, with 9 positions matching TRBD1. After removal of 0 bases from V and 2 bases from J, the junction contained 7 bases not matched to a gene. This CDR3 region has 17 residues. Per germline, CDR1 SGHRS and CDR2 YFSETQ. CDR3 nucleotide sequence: TGCGCCAGCAGCTTGGCCGCGACAGGGGGTCCCACAGATACGCAGTATTTT. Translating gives CASSLAATGGPTDTQYF.

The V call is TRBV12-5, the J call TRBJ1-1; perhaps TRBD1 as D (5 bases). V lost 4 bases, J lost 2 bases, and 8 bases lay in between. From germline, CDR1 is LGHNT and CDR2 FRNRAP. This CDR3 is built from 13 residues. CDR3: CASGSGGNTEAFF. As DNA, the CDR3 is TGTGCTAGTGGTTCCGGGGGTAACACTGAAGCTTTCTTT.

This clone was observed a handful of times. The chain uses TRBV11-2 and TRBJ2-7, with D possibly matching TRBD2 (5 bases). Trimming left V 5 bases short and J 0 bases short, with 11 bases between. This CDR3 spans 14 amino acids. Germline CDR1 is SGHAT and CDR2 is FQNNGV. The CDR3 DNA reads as TGTGCCAGCAGCCCATGGACTGGCTCCTACGAGCAGTACTTC. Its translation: CASSPWTGSYEQYF.

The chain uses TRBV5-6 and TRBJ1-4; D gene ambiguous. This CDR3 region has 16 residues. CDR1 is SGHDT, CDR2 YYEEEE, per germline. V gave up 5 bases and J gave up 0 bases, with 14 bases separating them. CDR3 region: CASSLRYSTTNEKLFF. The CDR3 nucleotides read TGTGCCAGCAGTTTGAGGTATTCCACAACTAATGAAAAACTGTTTTTT.

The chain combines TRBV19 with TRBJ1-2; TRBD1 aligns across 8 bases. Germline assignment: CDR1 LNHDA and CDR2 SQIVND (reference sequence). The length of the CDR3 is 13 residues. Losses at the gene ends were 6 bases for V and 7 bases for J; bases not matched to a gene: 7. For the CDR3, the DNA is TGTGCCAGTAGGAATTCACAGGGGGTTGGCTACACCTTC. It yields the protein CASRNSQGVGYTF.

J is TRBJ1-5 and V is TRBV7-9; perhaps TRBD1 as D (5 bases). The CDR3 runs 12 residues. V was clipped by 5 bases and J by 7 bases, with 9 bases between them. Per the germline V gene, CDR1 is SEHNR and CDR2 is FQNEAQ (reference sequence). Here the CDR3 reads CASSRDRQPQHF. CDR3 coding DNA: TGTGCCAGCAGCCGGGACCGGCAGCCCCAGCATTTT.

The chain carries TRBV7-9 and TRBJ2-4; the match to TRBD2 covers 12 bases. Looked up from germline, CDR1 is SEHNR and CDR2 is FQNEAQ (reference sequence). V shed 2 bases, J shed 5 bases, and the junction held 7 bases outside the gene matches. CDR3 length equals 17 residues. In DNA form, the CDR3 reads TGTGCCAGCAGCTTAAAGGCTAGCGGGGGGGCTGAAAACATTCAGTACTTC. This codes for CASSLKASGGAENIQYF.

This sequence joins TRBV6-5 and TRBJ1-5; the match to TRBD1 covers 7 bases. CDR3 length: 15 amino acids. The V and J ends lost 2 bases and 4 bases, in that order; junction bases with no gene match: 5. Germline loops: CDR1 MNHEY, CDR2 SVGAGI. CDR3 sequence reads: CASSYRQGRNQPQHF. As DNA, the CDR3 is TGTGCCAGCAGTTACCGACAGGGTCGGAATCAGCCCCAGCATTTT.

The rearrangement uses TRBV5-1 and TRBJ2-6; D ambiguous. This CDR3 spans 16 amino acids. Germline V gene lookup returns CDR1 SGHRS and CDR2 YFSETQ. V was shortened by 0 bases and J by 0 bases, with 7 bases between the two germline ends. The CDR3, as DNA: TGCGCCAGCAGCTTGGCCTTGAGCTCTGGGGCCAACGTCCTGACTTTC. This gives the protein CASSLALSSGANVLTF.

The CDR3: CASSSAPGHTDTQYF. DNA of the CDR3: TGTGCCAGCAGTTCCGCCCCGGGACACACAGATACGCAGTATTTT. V gene TRBV28 combines with J gene TRBJ2-3; possibly TRBD1 for D (6 bases). Germline values: CDR1 MDHEN, CDR2 SYDVKM. This CDR3 comprises 15 residues. The V end lost 4 bases, the J end lost 2 bases, and 13 bases lay between the germline ends.

In nucleotides, the CDR3 is TGTGCCAGCAGCCTAGGGGTGTTGGCCGGGAGGGCAGGTGAGCAGTACTTC. Protein sequence: CASSLGVLAGRAGEQYF. J is TRBJ2-7 and V is TRBV11-1; the match to TRBD2 covers 8 bases. Losses at the gene ends were 5 bases for V and 7 bases for J; bases not matched to a gene: 19. Germline CDR1 and CDR2: SGHAT and FQDESV (reference sequence). CDR3 size: 17 residues. Drawing the rest from reference TRBV11-1 and TRBJ2-7, the complete variable domain is EAEVAQSPRYKITEKSQAVAFWCDPISGHATLYWYRQILGQGPELLVQFQDESVVDDSQLPKDRFSAERLKGVDSTLKIQPAELGDSAMYLCASSLGVLAGRAGEQYFGPGTRLTVT.

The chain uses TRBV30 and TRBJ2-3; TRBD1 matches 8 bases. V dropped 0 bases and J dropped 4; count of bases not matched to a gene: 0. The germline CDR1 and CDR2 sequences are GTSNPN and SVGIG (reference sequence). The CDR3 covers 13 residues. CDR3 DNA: TGTGCCTGGAGTGTACAGGGGGCAGATACGCAGTATTTT. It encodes CAWSVQGADTQYF.

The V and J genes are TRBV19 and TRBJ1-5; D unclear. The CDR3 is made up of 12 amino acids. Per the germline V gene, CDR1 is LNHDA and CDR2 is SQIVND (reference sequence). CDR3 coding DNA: TGTCCGACTCCTAGGTGCAATCAGCCCCAGCATTTT. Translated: CPTPRCNQPQHF.

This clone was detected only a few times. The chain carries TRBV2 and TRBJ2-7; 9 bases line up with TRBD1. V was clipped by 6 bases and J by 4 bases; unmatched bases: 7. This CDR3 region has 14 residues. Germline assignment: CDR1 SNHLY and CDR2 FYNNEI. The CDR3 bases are TGTGCCAGCAGGAATACAGGGGGCGCGTACGAGCAGTACTTC. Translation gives CASRNTGGAYEQYF.

This CDR3 reads CASSYDGQPQHF. The CDR3 DNA reads TGTGCCAGCAGTTACGACGGTCAGCCCCAGCATTTT. This chain joins TRBV6-6 and TRBJ1-5; no definite D call. V was shortened by 2 bases and J by 6 bases, with 5 bases between the two germline ends. The germline V gene encodes CDR1 MNHNY and CDR2 SVGAGI (reference sequence). The CDR3 runs to 12 residues.

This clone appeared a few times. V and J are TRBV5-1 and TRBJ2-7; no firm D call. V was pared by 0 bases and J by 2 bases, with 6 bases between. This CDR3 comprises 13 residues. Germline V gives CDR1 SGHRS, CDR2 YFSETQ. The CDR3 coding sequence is TGCGCCAGCAGCTTGGACAAGCCCTACGAGCAGTACTTC. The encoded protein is CASSLDKPYEQYF.